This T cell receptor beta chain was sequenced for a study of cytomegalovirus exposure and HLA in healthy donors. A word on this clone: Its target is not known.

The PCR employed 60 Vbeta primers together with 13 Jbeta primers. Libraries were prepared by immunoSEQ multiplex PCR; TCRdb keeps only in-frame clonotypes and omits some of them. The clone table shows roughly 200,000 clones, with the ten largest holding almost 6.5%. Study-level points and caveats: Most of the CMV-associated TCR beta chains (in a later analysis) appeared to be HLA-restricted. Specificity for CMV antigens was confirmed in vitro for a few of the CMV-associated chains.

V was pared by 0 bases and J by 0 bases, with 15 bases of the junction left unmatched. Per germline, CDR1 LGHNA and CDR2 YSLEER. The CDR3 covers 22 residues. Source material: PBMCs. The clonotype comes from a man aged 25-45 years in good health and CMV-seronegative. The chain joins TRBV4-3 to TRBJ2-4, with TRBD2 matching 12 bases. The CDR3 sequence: CASSQDYTVTSGGPLAKNIQYF. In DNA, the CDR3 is TGCGCCAGCAGCCAAGATTATACGGTGACTAGCGGGGGACCCCTAGCCAAAAACATTCAGTACTTC.